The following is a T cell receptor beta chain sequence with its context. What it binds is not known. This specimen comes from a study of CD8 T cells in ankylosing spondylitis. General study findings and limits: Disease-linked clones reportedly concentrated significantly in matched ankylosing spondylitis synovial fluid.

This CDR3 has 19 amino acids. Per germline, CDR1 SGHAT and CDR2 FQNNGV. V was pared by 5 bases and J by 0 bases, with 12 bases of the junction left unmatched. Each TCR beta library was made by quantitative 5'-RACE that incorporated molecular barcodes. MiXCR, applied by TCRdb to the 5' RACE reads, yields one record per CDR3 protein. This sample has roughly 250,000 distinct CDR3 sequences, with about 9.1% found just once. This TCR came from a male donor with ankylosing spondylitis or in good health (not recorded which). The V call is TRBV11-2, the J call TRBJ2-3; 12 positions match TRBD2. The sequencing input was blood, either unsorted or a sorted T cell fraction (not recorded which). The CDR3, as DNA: TGTGCCAGCAGCCCAACTCCCCCGACTAGCGGGGGTAGCACAGATACGCAGTATTTT. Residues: CASSPTPPTSGGSTDTQYF.